Shown below are 27 T cell receptor beta chains from a single sample sequenced in a study of T-cell reconstitution after alpha-beta-depleted transplantation in children. Unique molecular identifiers were incorporated during preparation of the TCRbeta library. TCRdb reprocessed the PCR reads with MiXCR, giving one entry per CDR3 protein. The table lists about 140,000 distinct CDR3 sequences, about 8.8% of them singletons. The starting material was PBMCs, mostly from graft donor cells, obtained 180 days after TCRalphabeta/CD19-depleted stem cell transplant. The receptor set was obtained from a female patient under 10 years old who had a stem cell transplant for congenital amegakaryocytic thrombocytopenia, so the T cells may come from the graft donor.

This clonotype was detected only a few times. The CDR3 DNA reads as TGTGCCAGCAGTGAAGCAACGGCAGGGTGGGACACCATATATTTT. Encoded protein: CASSEATAGWDTIYF. The chain links TRBV6-1 to TRBJ1-3, with D possibly being TRBD1 (5 bases). Per germline, CDR1 MNHNS and CDR2 SASEGT. There are 15 residues in the CDR3. Trimming shortened V by 0 bases and J by 8 bases, and 14 bases separated the two germline ends.

V usage is TRBV7-3 and J usage is TRBJ2-1; D unclear. V was pared by 9 bases and J by 0 bases, with 12 bases between. The germline CDR1 and CDR2 sequences are SGHTA and FQGTGA. This CDR3 is built from 14 residues. The CDR3 coding sequence is TGTGCCAGTGGATCTCTGAGCTCCTACAATGAGCAGTTCTTC. Its protein product is CASGSLSSYNEQFF.

This clonotype was observed a few times. This chain links TRBV18 with TRBJ1-1; 7 bases are shared with TRBD1. The CDR3 spans 19 residues. Germline V lookup: CDR1 KGHSH, CDR2 LQKENI. The J segment lost 4 bases and the V segment lost 0 bases, leaving 17 bases of the junction unmatched. The CDR3, as DNA: TGTGCCAGCTCACCACCCTGGGACAGTGGTCCTCAATATTCCACTGAAGCTTTCTTT. Translating it yields CASSPPWDSGPQYSTEAFF.

This clonotype was found many times. The gene calls are TRBV6-5 and TRBJ1-2, with D possibly matching TRBD1 (5 bases). The CDR3 has 12 residues. Looked up from germline, CDR1 is MNHEY and CDR2 is SVGAGI. Trimming shortened V by 6 bases and J by 8 bases, and 13 bases separated the two germline ends. CDR3 DNA sequence: TGTGCCAGCAGCCGAGGACATGGGGGCTACACCTTC. This encodes CASSRGHGGYTF.

This chain uses TRBV7-9 with TRBJ1-2, with D possibly being TRBD1 (5 bases). Deletions cut 3 bases from V and 2 bases from J, with 10 bases between. The CDR3 covers 14 residues. Germline V gene lookup returns CDR1 SEHNR and CDR2 FQNEAQ (reference sequence). CDR3 region: CASSFGRVNYGYTF. The CDR3, as DNA: TGTGCCAGCAGCTTCGGCAGGGTCAACTATGGCTACACCTTC.

There are a few counts of this clonotype. The rearrangement joins TRBV3-1 to TRBJ2-7; D might be TRBD2 (6 bases). V was trimmed by 1 base and J by 2 bases, leaving 9 bases between them. CDR1 and CDR2 from the germline V gene are LGHDT and YNNKEL (reference sequence). The CDR3 runs to 14 residues. CDR3 amino acids: CASSQVPGAYEQYF. The CDR3, as DNA: TGTGCCAGCAGCCAAGTCCCGGGGGCCTACGAGCAGTACTTC.

The J gene is TRBJ2-7, the V gene TRBV19, with D uncertain. Trimming stripped 3 bases from V and 1 base from J, with 7 bases between. The CDR3 has 13 residues. Germline assignment: CDR1 LNHDA and CDR2 SQIVND (reference sequence). The CDR3 region is CASSMGSSYEQYF. The DNA for the CDR3 is TGTGCCAGTAGTATGGGCAGTTCCTACGAGCAGTACTTC.

The sample holds many counts of this clonotype. The chain combines TRBV10-2 with TRBJ2-3; the D is unclear. The CDR3 contains 14 residues. The V and J ends lost 8 bases and 5 bases respectively, with 17 bases between them. Germline CDR1 is WSHSY and CDR2 is SAAADI. The CDR3 sequence is CASSTPLLGDTQYF. The CDR3 coding sequence is TGCGCCAGCTCAACTCCCTTACTCGGAGATACGCAGTATTTT.

This clonotype was seen repeatedly, ten times or more. The V call is TRBV7-2, the J call TRBJ2-1; D call uncertain. Trimming pared 1 base from V and 0 bases from J, leaving 7 bases between. Per germline, CDR1 SGHTA and CDR2 FQGNSA. CDR3 length: 15 amino acids. Written as DNA, the CDR3 is TGTGCCAGCAGCTTAGGTTTTAGCTCCTACAATGAGCAGTTCTTC. Translating gives CASSLGFSSYNEQFF.

This clonotype was counted many times. This chain links TRBV4-1 with TRBJ2-5; 7 bases map to TRBD1. Germline V gene data show CDR1 as MGHRA and CDR2 as YSYEKL. Losses at the gene ends were 0 bases for V and 0 bases for J; bases not matched to a gene: 7. The CDR3 length is 17 residues. CDR3 nucleotide sequence: TGCGCCAGCAGCCAAGATAGGAGCACAGGGGACCAAGAGACCCAGTACTTC. Translated, it gives CASSQDRSTGDQETQYF.

This clonotype occurred many times. The chain employs TRBV4-2 and TRBJ2-5; 13 positions match TRBD2. V was pared by 3 bases and J by 6 bases, with 4 bases of the junction left unmatched. The CDR3 is 15 residues long. Germline V gene lookup returns CDR1 LGHNA and CDR2 YNFKEQ. CDR3 bases: TGTGCCAGCAGCCAGGCGGGACTAGCGGGACAGACCCAGTACTTC. The encoded protein is CASSQAGLAGQTQYF.

This clonotype was observed many times. This sequence joins TRBV20-1 and TRBJ2-3; 8 bases agree with TRBD1. This CDR3 is 14 amino acids long. V lost 5 bases, J lost 5 bases, and 9 bases stayed unmatched. Germline values: CDR1 DFQATT, CDR2 SNEGSKA (reference sequence). The CDR3 region is CSAPDRVAGDTQYF. The CDR3 DNA sequence: TGCAGTGCTCCGGACAGGGTCGCAGGAGATACGCAGTATTTT.

This clonotype has a count of ten or more. This sequence joins TRBV10-3 and TRBJ1-5; D is unclear. The length of the CDR3 is 13 residues. Per the germline V gene, CDR1 is ENHRY and CDR2 is SYGVKD. V was cut by 7 bases and J by 1 base, with 8 bases left in between. Written as DNA, the CDR3 is TGTGCCATCAAAGGTGGGAGCAATCAGCCCCAGCATTTT. Protein sequence: CAIKGGSNQPQHF.

V gene TRBV10-3 combines with J gene TRBJ2-7; D not certain. The CDR3 loop spans 17 amino acids. Trimming shortened V by 0 bases and J by 0 bases, and 15 bases separated the two germline ends. Per germline, CDR1 ENHRY and CDR2 SYGVKD. Here the CDR3 reads CAISESIKKGGSYEQYF. The CDR3 DNA reads as TGTGCCATCAGTGAGTCAATTAAGAAGGGCGGCTCCTACGAGCAGTACTTC.

This clonotype was seen many times. This chain joins TRBV15 and TRBJ2-5; TRBD1 agrees at 9 bases. V shed 0 bases and J 6 bases; nucleotides not matched to a gene: 5. The CDR3 contains 15 residues. Germline lookup yields CDR1 LNHNV and CDR2 YYDKDF (reference sequence). Written as DNA, the CDR3 is TGTGCCACCAGCAGAGATCTGGGACAGGGAAAGACCCAGTACTTC. The encoded protein is CATSRDLGQGKTQYF. Together with reference TRBV15 and TRBJ2-5, the CDR3 gives the full variable domain: DAMVIQNPRYQVTQFGKPVTLSCSQTLNHNVMYWYQQKSSQAPKLLFHYYDKDFNNEADTPDNFQSRRPNTSFCFLDIRSPGLGDTAMYLCATSRDLGQGKTQYFGPGTRLLVL.

This rearrangement joins TRBV24-1 to TRBJ2-5, with 11 bases fitting TRBD2. This CDR3 is 16 amino acids long. Germline V gene lookup returns CDR1 KGHDR and CDR2 SFDVKD. Unmatched junction bases numbered 6, after V lost 3 bases and J lost 4 bases. The CDR3, as DNA: TGTGCCACCAGTGATCAAACTAGCGGGGGTATAGAGACCCAGTACTTC. This gives the protein CATSDQTSGGIETQYF.

J is TRBJ2-7 and V is TRBV28; D gene unclear. Trimming stripped 9 bases from V and 5 bases from J, with 11 bases between. The CDR3 loop spans 11 amino acids. Germline CDR1 MDHEN, CDR2 SYDVKM. For the CDR3, the DNA is TGTGCCAGTGGGCGAAGGGACGAGCAGTACTTC. This translates into CASGRRDEQYF.

This clonotype was observed at least ten times. The V gene is TRBV20-1, the J gene TRBJ2-5; D assignment may be TRBD1 or TRBD2 (5 bases each). V dropped 0 bases and J dropped 3 bases, with 11 bases sitting between them. The CDR3 contains 14 residues. Germline V gene lookup returns CDR1 DFQATT and CDR2 SNEGSKA (reference sequence). CDR3 nucleotides: TGCAGTGCTAGAGATCGGGGCACCAAAGAGACCCAGTACTTC. Protein product: CSARDRGTKETQYF.

In this sample, this clonotype turned up a few times. The chain links TRBV12-3 or TRBV12-4 to TRBJ2-3; 7 nucleotides line up with TRBD1. V was clipped by 2 bases and J by 2 bases; unmatched bases: 4. The CDR3 runs to 15 residues. The DNA for the CDR3 is TGTGCCAGCAGTTTAAGGGACAGCAACACAGATACGCAGTATTTT. It codes for CASSLRDSNTDTQYF.

On this clonotype: This could be a read error, since a much larger clone is one nucleotide away. This CDR3 fails to terminate in the conserved phenylalanine or tryptophan, so it likely reflects a read error. This chain links TRBV28 with TRBJ1-1, with D perhaps TRBD1 (5 bases). Germline lookup yields CDR1 MDHEN and CDR2 SYDVKM. This CDR3 is 14 amino acids long. Trimming removed 5 bases from V and 0 bases from J, with 10 bases in between. The CDR3 DNA sequence: TGTGCCAGCAGTCCAGGGAGAATGAACACTGAAGCTTTCTTG. It specifies CASSPGRMNTEAFL.

The table lists this clonotype with many counts. The chain recombines TRBV7-2 with TRBJ2-7; D may correspond to TRBD1 or TRBD2 (5 bases each). Germline loops: CDR1 SGHTA, CDR2 FQGNSA. The CDR3 runs to 13 residues. Trimming stripped 5 bases from V and 6 bases from J, with 14 bases between. CDR3 protein: CASSDRRGFEQYF. DNA of the CDR3: TGTGCCAGCAGCGATCGACGGGGCTTCGAGCAGTACTTC.

This clonotype was seen a few times. The chain has TRBV7-9 and TRBJ2-2; D not resolved. This CDR3 is built from 11 residues. The germline CDR1 and CDR2 sequences are SEHNR and FQNEAQ (reference sequence). V gave up 6 bases and J gave up 4 bases, with 3 bases separating them. DNA of the CDR3: TGTGCCAGCAGGGGCACCGGGGAGCTGTTTTTT. This translates into CASRGTGELFF.

Many counts were recorded for this clonotype. The chain combines TRBV12-3 or TRBV12-4 with TRBJ2-1; either TRBD1 or TRBD2 may supply D (5 bases each). V lost 3 bases and J 1 base, leaving 10 bases between the germline ends. The CDR3 is 15 residues long. CDR3 sequence: CASSFWGSSYNEQFF. The DNA of the CDR3 is TGTGCCAGCAGTTTTTGGGGGAGTTCCTACAATGAGCAGTTCTTC.

This clonotype is large (0.1 to 1%) within its sample. J is TRBJ2-3 and V is TRBV12-3 or TRBV12-4; D may be TRBD2 (5 bases). The CDR3 is made up of 14 amino acids. V lost 2 bases, J lost 4 bases, and 10 bases lay in between. The CDR3: CASSLSAGSDTQYF. The CDR3 nucleotides read TGTGCCAGCAGTTTATCTGCGGGTTCAGATACGCAGTATTTT.

This clonotype was found many times. This chain joins TRBV29-1 and TRBJ2-3; D is tentatively TRBD1 or TRBD2 (5 bases each). The V end lost 6 bases, the J end lost 4 bases, and 11 bases lay between the germline ends. The CDR3 spans 12 residues. CDR1 is SQVTM, CDR2 ANQGSEA, per germline. CDR3 nucleotide sequence: TGCAGCGTGGGGGACGGGGCAGATACGCAGTATTTT. Encoded protein: CSVGDGADTQYF.

The V and J genes are TRBV20-1 and TRBJ2-3; maybe TRBD2 (6 bases). Trimming removed 2 bases at V and 3 bases at J, with 12 bases between. Germline CDR1 is DFQATT and CDR2 is SNEGSKA (reference sequence). The CDR3 sequence is 14 residues long. The CDR3: CSARNLAWTDTQYF. CDR3 coding DNA: TGCAGTGCTAGAAACCTAGCGTGGACAGATACGCAGTATTTT.

The V and J genes are TRBV14 and TRBJ2-5, with no clear D. This CDR3 comprises 19 residues. V lost 4 bases and J lost 0, with 24 bases in between. Per the germline V gene, CDR1 is SGHDN and CDR2 is FVKESK. As DNA, the CDR3 is TGTGCCAGCAGCCCTGGGCCCGTTTTTTCCAATAGGTACCAAGAGACCCAGTACTTC. Translated, it gives CASSPGPVFSNRYQETQYF. Complete variable domain (other parts from reference TRBV14 and TRBJ2-5): EAGVTQFPSHSVIEKGQTVTLRCDPISGHDNLYWYRRVMGKEIKFLLHFVKESKQDESGMPNNRFLAERTGGTYSTLKVQPAELEDSGVYFCASSPGPVFSNRYQETQYFGPGTRLLVL.